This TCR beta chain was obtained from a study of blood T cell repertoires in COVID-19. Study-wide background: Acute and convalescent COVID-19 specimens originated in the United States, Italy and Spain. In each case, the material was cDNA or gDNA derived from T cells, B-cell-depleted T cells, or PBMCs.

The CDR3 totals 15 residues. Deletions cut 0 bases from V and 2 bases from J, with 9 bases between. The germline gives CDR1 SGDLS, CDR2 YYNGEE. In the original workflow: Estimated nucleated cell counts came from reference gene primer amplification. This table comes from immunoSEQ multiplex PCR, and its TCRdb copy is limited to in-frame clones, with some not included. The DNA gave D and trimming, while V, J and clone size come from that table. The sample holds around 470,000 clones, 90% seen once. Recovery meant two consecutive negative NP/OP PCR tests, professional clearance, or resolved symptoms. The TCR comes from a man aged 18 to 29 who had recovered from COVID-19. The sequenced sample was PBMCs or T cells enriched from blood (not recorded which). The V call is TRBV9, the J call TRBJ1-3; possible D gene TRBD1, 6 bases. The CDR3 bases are TGTGCCAGCAGCGTAGGAACAGGGACTGGAAACACCATATATTTT. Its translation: CASSVGTGTGNTIYF.